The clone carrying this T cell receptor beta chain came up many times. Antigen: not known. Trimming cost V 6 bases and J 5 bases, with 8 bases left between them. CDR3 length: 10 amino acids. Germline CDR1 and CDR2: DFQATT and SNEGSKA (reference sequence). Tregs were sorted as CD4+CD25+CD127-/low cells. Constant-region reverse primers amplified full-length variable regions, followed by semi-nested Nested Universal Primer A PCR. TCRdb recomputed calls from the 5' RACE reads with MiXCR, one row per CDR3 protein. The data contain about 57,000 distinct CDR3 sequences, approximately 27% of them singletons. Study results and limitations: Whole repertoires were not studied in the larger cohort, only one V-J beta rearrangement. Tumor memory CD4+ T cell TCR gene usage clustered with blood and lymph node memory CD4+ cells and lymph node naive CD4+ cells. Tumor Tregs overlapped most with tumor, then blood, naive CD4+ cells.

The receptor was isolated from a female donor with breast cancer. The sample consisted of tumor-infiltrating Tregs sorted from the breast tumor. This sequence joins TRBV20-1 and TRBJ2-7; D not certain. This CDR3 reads CSARNDEQYF. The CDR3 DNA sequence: TGCAGTGCCCGGAACGACGAGCAGTACTTC.